The T cell receptor beta chain described here comes from a study of radiation and T cells in renal cell carcinoma (dated by TCRdb to 2020 to 2022). Concerning the study at large: The samples were obtained from a clinical trial, where primary renal cell carcinomas were treated with 15 Gy stereotactic body radiation therapy and then removed by nephrectomy 4 weeks afterward. In total, roughly 51 samples underwent TCR beta sequencing: 25 or so tumors plus 27 peripheral blood samples. Across all 50 or so samples, 4,016,671 unique CDR3 nucleotide sequences encoding approximately 3,000,000 unique CDR3 amino acid sequences were identified. Results the study describes overall, beyond this receptor: In blood, the top tumor clonotypes increased from baseline to 2 weeks after radiation and then shrank by 4 weeks, which suggests a temporary expansion of tumor-resident clones. Tracking of blood repertoire dynamics stopped at approximately 4 weeks after treatment, with no follow-up past that point. Because pretreatment tumor biopsies were not available, the baseline intratumoral presence of clonotypes could not be determined. Effects of radiation dose or scheduling on the TCR repertoire could not be addressed with the single-armed trial design.

As encoded in the germline V gene, CDR1 is SGHVS while CDR2 is FQNEAQ. The germline V and J ends show losses of 5 bases and 6 bases respectively, and no gene match explains 6 bases of the junction. Taken from cysteine to phenylalanine, the CDR3 has 14 residues. Only the CDR3 DNA stays, 42 bases, in frame from base 1. The intended sense of this specimen's time point label: blood 2 weeks post-SBRT. The meaning of the sample's treatment or condition label: 15 Gy SBRT to primary tumor, nephrectomy 4 weeks later. Serial peripheral blood from radiation-treated patients was sampled at baseline, 2 weeks and 4 weeks after SBRT to track tumor-enriched clonotypes. Renal cell carcinoma with clear cell pathology was present in all patients. The QIAamp DNA Blood Mini Kit (Qiagen) was used to prepare genomic DNA for TCR sequencing. Only samples passing all quality control checks were included in the analyses. The immunoSEQ kit was used, according to the manufacturer's recommendations, to generate TCR beta libraries from genomic DNA. Library preparation used a first multiplex PCR with proprietary primers, then a second PCR adding unique barcodes, with bead cleanups after each round. A positive control reaction and a negative control reaction, both provided in the kit, were run with every batch of samples. The final libraries were assessed on an Agilent 4200 TapeStation D1000 ScreenTape, pooled by volume, and quantified by qPCR. Sequencing ran on an Illumina NextSeq500 with a MidOutput 150-cycle cartridge, using 156 Read1 and 15 Index1 cycles with kit custom primers. The pooled library was loaded at about 0.93 pM with about 18% PhiX control spiked in. On the study's bioinformatics: The vendor-processed data were analyzed in R, and a clonotype was defined as all T cells that share the same CDR3 nucleotide sequence. For clone abundance analyses, frequencies were normalized to the 10,000 most abundant clones in each sample. Public T cell clones, which averaged fewer than five per sample, were excluded before analysis. A difference in abundance of at least 32-fold between compartments was used to define tumor-enriched and baseline blood-enriched clonotypes. A beta-binomial differential abundance model was used to identify clonotypes that expanded or contracted between blood time points. Tumor-blood repertoire similarity was measured with the Baroni-Urbani and Buser coefficient, and group comparisons used two-tailed Wilcoxon tests in R. As stored in TCRdb, this immuneACCESS dataset retains in-frame rearrangements with V and J assigned. A fraction of the clones does not appear; measured against another copy, unresolved V genes explain less than half of the discrepancy, and the remainder lacks a known reason. V, J and clone size derive from that table, while D and trimming were established from the DNA sequence. This sample holds around 76,000 clones; 82% were observed only once. The ten biggest clones cover almost 6% of the sample.

Notes on this clone: Its recognized antigen is unknown. No much larger clonotype is one base removed from it; base qualities were not supplied.

The V and J segments used are TRBV7-8 and TRBJ2-1; TRBD2 matches 8 bases in the middle. This receptor was obtained from a man aged 60-69 years with renal cell carcinoma. Here the sequenced sample was blood, taken from a patient whose treatment included radiotherapy and nephrectomy. The sequence in DNA is TGTGCCAGCAGCCTAAGCACTAGCGGCAATGAGCAGTTCTTC. Its protein reads: CASSLSTSGNEQFF.